These 15 T cell receptor beta chains share one sample of origin, sequenced in a study of somatic mutations in cytotoxic T cells in rheumatoid arthritis. Some clones are missing from TCRdb's copy, which holds only in-frame ones; the method was immunoSEQ multiplex PCR. This table has 8,000 to 8,500 clones, about 77% appearing once. Sample: CD8+ T cells sorted from blood. The receptors derive from an adult with rheumatoid arthritis.

The chain couples TRBV6-6 to TRBJ2-1; either TRBD1 or TRBD2 may fit D (5 bases each). CDR1 is MNHNY, CDR2 SVGAGI, per germline (reference sequence). This CDR3 is 16 amino acids long. V lost 5 bases to trimming and J lost 4 bases, with 18 bases between them. The CDR3 loop is CASSTGTPSLYNEQFF. The CDR3 bases are TGTGCCAGCAGTACTGGGACCCCGTCCCTGTACAATGAGCAGTTCTTC.

The gene calls are TRBV28 and TRBJ2-1; TRBD2 matches 8 bases. The V gene end was trimmed by 4 bases and the J gene end by 1 base; junction bases not matched to a gene: 3. Germline lookup yields CDR1 MDHEN and CDR2 SYDVKM. This CDR3 is 15 amino acids long. In nucleotides, the CDR3 is TGTGCCAGCAGTTCGGTAGCGGGGTCCTACAATGAGCAGTTCTTC. Translating it yields CASSSVAGSYNEQFF.

This clone has a handful of counts. The V call is TRBV4-2, the J call TRBJ2-7; D gene ambiguous. The CDR3 runs 16 residues. Germline CDR1 reads LGHNA; CDR2 reads YNFKEQ. Trimming took 4 bases from V and 2 from J, leaving 18 bases between them. The CDR3 loop is CASSLYYETLTYEQYF. CDR3 in DNA: TGTGCCAGCAGCCTGTACTACGAGACACTCACCTACGAGCAGTACTTC.

This clone was seen more than once but under ten times. The chain is built from TRBV6-5 and TRBJ2-7; D is unresolved. V lost 5 bases, J lost 5 bases, and 13 bases lay in between. Germline values: CDR1 MNHEY, CDR2 SVGAGI. The CDR3 runs to 13 residues. CDR3 sequence (DNA): TGTGCCAGCAGTGTATACCCCGCCGACGAGCAGTACTTC. The encoded protein is CASSVYPADEQYF.

The chain couples TRBV28 to TRBJ1-5, with no clear D. Trimming shortened V by 5 bases and J by 0 bases, and 5 bases separated the two germline ends. Per the germline V gene, CDR1 is MDHEN and CDR2 is SYDVKM. This CDR3 comprises 13 residues. DNA for the CDR3: TGTGCCAGCAGTACAGATAGCAATCAGCCCCAGCATTTT. Its translation is CASSTDSNQPQHF.

The chain links TRBV7-9 to TRBJ2-1; D gene ambiguous. Between the trimmed V and J ends, which lost 1 base and 0 bases, there was a span of 10 bases. From germline, CDR1 is SEHNR and CDR2 FQNEAQ (reference sequence). The CDR3 is 16 amino acids. The CDR3 is CASSLGWATSYNEQFF. DNA of the CDR3: TGTGCCAGCAGCTTAGGATGGGCTACCTCCTACAATGAGCAGTTCTTC.

The V and J genes are TRBV19 and TRBJ1-5; possible D gene TRBD1, 6 bases. The CDR3 consists of 16 residues. The ends were cut back, 5 bases at V and 0 bases at J, with 14 bases in the middle. CDR1 and CDR2 from the germline V gene are LNHDA and SQIVND (reference sequence). In DNA, the CDR3 is TGTGCCAGTAGTGAGAGAGGACAGCATAGCAATCAGCCCCAGCATTTT. It codes for CASSERGQHSNQPQHF.

This clone was counted a few times. J is TRBJ1-1 and V is TRBV10-3; D gene ambiguous. This CDR3 is 15 amino acids long. The ends were cut back, 4 bases at V and 1 base at J, with 13 bases in the middle. Per the germline V gene, CDR1 is ENHRY and CDR2 is SYGVKD. The CDR3 protein is CAISGSLTANTEAFF. The CDR3 DNA is TGTGCCATCAGTGGCTCTCTGACCGCGAACACTGAAGCTTTCTTT.

This clone was seen once. This chain joins TRBV27 and TRBJ1-1; TRBD1 matches 12 bases. The length of the CDR3 is 17 residues. Germline V gives CDR1 MNHEY, CDR2 SMNVEV (reference sequence). Trimming cost V 2 bases and J 0 bases; bases outside gene matches: 4. CDR3 bases: TGTGCCAGCAGTTTAAGGGGACAGGGGGCCCTGAACACTGAAGCTTTCTTT. The encoded protein is CASSLRGQGALNTEAFF.

V usage is TRBV12-5 and J usage is TRBJ1-1; D is ambiguous. Germline V CDR1 and CDR2: LGHNT, FRNRAP. This CDR3 has 15 amino acids. The V end was cut by 7 bases, the J end by 0 bases, with 15 bases between. The CDR3 loop reads CASALRERLNTEAFF. The CDR3 DNA is TGTGCTAGTGCCCTCCGTGAGAGATTGAACACTGAAGCTTTCTTT.

The chain couples TRBV19 to TRBJ1-1; 11 bases are a match to TRBD1. V lost 2 bases to trimming and J lost 3 bases; unmatched junction nucleotides: 11. This CDR3 has 18 residues. Germline V gives CDR1 LNHDA, CDR2 SQIVND (reference sequence). The CDR3 DNA reads as TGTGCCAGTAGTATACTCGGACAGGGGGCCCTCATAGACACTGAAGCTTTCTTT. Translated, it gives CASSILGQGALIDTEAFF. The variable domain in full, with the rest retrieved from reference TRBV19 and TRBJ1-1, is DGGITQSPKYLFRKEGQNVTLSCEQNLNHDAMYWYRQDPGQGLRLIYYSQIVNDFQKGDIAEGYSVSREKKESFPLTVTSAQKNPTAFYLCASSILGQGALIDTEAFFGQGTRLTVV.

The rearrangement joins TRBV4-1 to TRBJ1-2, with D possibly matching TRBD1 (5 bases). The CDR3 consists of 14 residues. Germline V gene sequence: CDR1 MGHRA, CDR2 YSYEKL. Trimming stripped 0 bases from V and 9 bases from J, with 14 bases between. The CDR3 DNA sequence: TGCGCCAGCAGCCAAGATTGGGACGGGAGGAGCTACACCTTC. It yields the protein CASSQDWDGRSYTF.

This clone turned up a few times. V is TRBV4-1 and J is TRBJ1-1; 7 bases agree with TRBD1. The germline gives CDR1 MGHRA, CDR2 YSYEKL. J gave up 2 bases and V 0 bases, and 9 bases lay outside the gene matches. This CDR3 region has 17 residues. CDR3 residues: CASSQDTAGGLNTEAFF. CDR3 nucleotide sequence: TGCGCCAGCAGCCAAGATACGGCAGGGGGACTAAACACTGAAGCTTTCTTT.

The V gene is TRBV27, the J gene TRBJ2-1; 8 bases match TRBD2. Looked up from germline, CDR1 is MNHEY and CDR2 is SMNVEV (reference sequence). This CDR3 has 16 residues. V gave up 0 bases and J gave up 3 bases; unmatched junction bases: 4. CDR3 loop: CASSLSIAGNYNEQFF. The CDR3 DNA is TGTGCCAGCAGTTTATCGATAGCGGGGAACTACAATGAGCAGTTCTTC.

The rearrangement uses TRBV2 and TRBJ1-1, with TRBD1 identical over 8 bases. V was pared by 5 bases and J by 1 base, with 3 bases of the junction left unmatched. The CDR3 sequence is 14 residues long. Germline assignment: CDR1 SNHLY and CDR2 FYNNEI. CDR3 in DNA: TGTGCCAGCAGTATACAGGGGGAGAACACTGAAGCTTTCTTT. Its translation is CASSIQGENTEAFF.